This TCR beta chain derives from a study of a mutant IDH1 vaccine in newly diagnosed glioma. Concerning this clone: What it binds is unknown.

The time point denotes: week 23, last vaccination. Each dose delivered 300 ug of mutant IDH1 20-mer peptide subcutaneously with imiquimod. Sequencing was performed with immunoSEQ multiplex PCR; in TCRdb, only in-frame clones are kept and a portion is missing. The sample has under 85,000 clones, around 85% seen once; the top ten hold around 0.77%. This CDR3 has 15 residues. Germline lookup yields CDR1 SGHTA and CDR2 FQGNSA. With V trimmed by 3 bases and J by 1 base, 4 bases remained unmatched. The sequence was obtained from a woman between 45 and 60 years old with glioma. The material was PBMCs, obtained from a glioma patient whose treatment included an IDH1 peptide vaccine. The chain uses TRBV7-2 and TRBJ1-1; 8 nucleotides align to TRBD1. The CDR3 nucleotides read TGTGCCAGCAGCTTCTTTGGGACAGGGAACACTGAAGCTTTCTTT. Amino acids: CASSFFGTGNTEAFF.